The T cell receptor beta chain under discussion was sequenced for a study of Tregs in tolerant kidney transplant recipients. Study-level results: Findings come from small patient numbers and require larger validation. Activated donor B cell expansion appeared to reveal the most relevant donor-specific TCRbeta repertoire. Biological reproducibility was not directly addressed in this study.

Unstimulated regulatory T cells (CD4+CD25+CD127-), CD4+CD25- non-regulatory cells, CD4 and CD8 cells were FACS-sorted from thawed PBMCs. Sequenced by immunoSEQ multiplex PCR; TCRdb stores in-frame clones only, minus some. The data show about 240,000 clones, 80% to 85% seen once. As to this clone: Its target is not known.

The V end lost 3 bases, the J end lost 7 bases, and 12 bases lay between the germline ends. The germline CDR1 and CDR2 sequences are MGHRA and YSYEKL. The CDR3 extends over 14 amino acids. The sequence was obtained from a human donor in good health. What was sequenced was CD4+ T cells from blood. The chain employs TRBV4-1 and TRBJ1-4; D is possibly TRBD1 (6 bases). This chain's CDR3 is CASSQGGGGEKLFF. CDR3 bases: TGCGCCAGCAGCCAGGGAGGGGGTGGTGAAAAACTGTTTTTT.